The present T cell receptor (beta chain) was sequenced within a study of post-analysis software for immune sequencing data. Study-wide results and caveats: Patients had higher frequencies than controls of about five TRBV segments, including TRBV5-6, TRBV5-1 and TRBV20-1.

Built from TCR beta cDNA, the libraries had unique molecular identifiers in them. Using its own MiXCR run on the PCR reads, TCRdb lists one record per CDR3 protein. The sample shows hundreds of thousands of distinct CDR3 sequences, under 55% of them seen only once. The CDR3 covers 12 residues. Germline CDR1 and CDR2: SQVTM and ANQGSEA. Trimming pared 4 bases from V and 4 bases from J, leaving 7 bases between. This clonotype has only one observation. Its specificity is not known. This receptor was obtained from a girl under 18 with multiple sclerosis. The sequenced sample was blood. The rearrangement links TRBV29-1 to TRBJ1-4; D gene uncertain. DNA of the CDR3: TGCAGCGTTGGTTCAGATAATGAAAAACTGTTTTTT. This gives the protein CSVGSDNEKLFF.